These 21 T cell receptor beta chains share one sample of origin, sequenced in a study of shared clonotypes between healthy human individuals. Clones were sequenced by immunoSEQ multiplex PCR, and TCRdb holds only the in-frame ones, with some missing. The data contain around 500,000 clones, about 80% of them seen just once; the ten biggest clones take up approximately 12%. Material: PBMCs. These receptors all come from a woman between 35 and 50 years old in good health. Some clones in this sample may be carry-over from other donors' samples.

The V and J genes are TRBV4-3 and TRBJ2-2, with D hard to call. The germline V and J ends were trimmed by 2 bases and 0 bases, with 7 bases remaining between them. This CDR3 is built from 15 residues. Per the germline V gene, CDR1 is LGHNA and CDR2 is YSLEER. CDR3 in amino acids: CASSQHRANTGELFF. In nucleotides, the CDR3 is TGCGCCAGCAGCCAACACCGGGCGAACACCGGGGAGCTGTTTTTT.

V usage is TRBV9 and J usage is TRBJ2-1; D is perhaps TRBD2 (6 bases). V lost 0 bases to trimming and J lost 4 bases, with 14 bases between them. Germline V gene sequence: CDR1 SGDLS, CDR2 YYNGEE. The CDR3 contains 16 residues. The CDR3 loop reads CASSVAGGILYNEQFF. As DNA, the CDR3 is TGTGCCAGCAGCGTAGCGGGCGGGATCCTTTACAATGAGCAGTTCTTC.

The gene calls are TRBV5-5 and TRBJ2-6, with D perhaps TRBD1 or TRBD2 (5 bases each). The length of the CDR3 is 19 residues. The germline V gene has CDR1 SGHKS and CDR2 YYEKEE (reference sequence). V was shortened by 6 bases and J by 0 bases, with 22 bases between the two germline ends. CDR3 nucleotides: TGTGCCAGCACCGATATTCGACAGCGGACAAGCTCTGGGGCCAACGTCCTGACTTTC. Protein product: CASTDIRQRTSSGANVLTF.

The chain employs TRBV28 and TRBJ1-3, with TRBD1 as a possible D gene (5 bases). V lost 6 bases to trimming and J lost 1 base, with 10 bases between them. Germline V lookup: CDR1 MDHEN, CDR2 SYDVKM. This CDR3 contains 14 residues. The CDR3 coding sequence is TGTGCCAGCAGAAGACAGACGTCTGGAAACACCATATATTTT. It yields the protein CASRRQTSGNTIYF.

This clone appeared a single time. The V call is TRBV23-1, the J call TRBJ2-4, with D hard to call. TRBV23-1 is assigned to the ORF class and has an uncertain function. CDR3 size: 16 residues. V dropped 0 bases and J dropped 0 bases, with 9 bases sitting between them. This CDR3 is CASSQSVRLAKNIQYF. In DNA form, the CDR3 reads TGCGCCAGCAGTCAATCGGTCAGACTAGCCAAAAACATTCAGTACTTC.

The V and J genes are TRBV6-1 and TRBJ1-1; D not certain. The CDR3 consists of 16 residues. CDR1 and CDR2 from the germline V gene are MNHNS and SASEGT. The V end was cut by 3 bases, the J end by 1 base, with 15 bases between. The CDR3 nucleotides are TGTGCCAGCAGTGAGTATGGGGAAGTACCGAACACTGAAGCTTTCTTT. Amino acid sequence: CASSEYGEVPNTEAFF.

The CDR3 DNA is TGTGCCAGTAGTTTCCTAGCGTATGGTGAGCAGTTCTTC. The encoded protein is CASSFLAYGEQFF. This chain uses TRBV19 with TRBJ2-1; perhaps TRBD2 as D (6 bases). CDR1 is LNHDA and CDR2 is SQIVND in the germline V gene (reference sequence). CDR3 size: 13 residues. Trimming left V 5 bases short and J 9 bases short, with 14 bases between.

V is TRBV30 and J is TRBJ1-1; D not certain. CDR1 GTSNPN and CDR2 SVGIG come from the germline V gene (reference sequence). The V end was cut by 4 bases, the J end by 0 bases, with 9 bases between. The CDR3 contains 13 residues. CDR3 coding DNA: TGTGCCTGGACCGTAGCCCTGAACACTGAAGCTTTCTTT. Translated, it gives CAWTVALNTEAFF.

Many counts were recorded for this clone. The V and J genes are TRBV11-2 and TRBJ2-7; 9 positions match TRBD1. The CDR3 runs 14 residues. Germline V gene sequence: CDR1 SGHAT, CDR2 FQNNGV. Trimming removed 5 bases from V and 6 bases from J; junction bases left unmatched: 8. The chain's CDR3 is CASSPGTGRSEQYF. Written as DNA, the CDR3 is TGTGCCAGCAGCCCCGGGACAGGGCGTTCCGAGCAGTACTTC.

The V call is TRBV10-2, the J call TRBJ1-5, with 9 bases fitting TRBD1. This CDR3 comprises 14 residues. Trimming took 8 bases from V and 7 from J; bases not matched to a gene: 9. CDR1 WSHSY and CDR2 SAAADI come from the germline V gene. The CDR3 sequence: CASSATGGGQPQHF. CDR3 bases: TGCGCCAGCTCTGCGACAGGGGGAGGGCAGCCCCAGCATTTT.

The V gene is TRBV4-1, the J gene TRBJ2-1; tentatively, D is TRBD1 (6 bases). The CDR3 consists of 17 residues. Germline values: CDR1 MGHRA, CDR2 YSYEKL. Trimming stripped 0 bases from V and 8 bases from J, with 20 bases between. The DNA for the CDR3 is TGCGCCAGCAGCCAAGACGACGGACAGCCGGGGTTTGATGAGCAGTTCTTC. Translating gives CASSQDDGQPGFDEQFF.

This clone has more than one count but fewer than ten. The chain employs TRBV29-1 and TRBJ1-4; TRBD1 matches at 10 bases. J lost 6 bases, V lost 4 bases, and 5 bases had no gene match. Germline V gene data show CDR1 as SQVTM and CDR2 as ANQGSEA. The CDR3 has 14 residues. The CDR3 region has the DNA TGCAGCGTTGCTGACAGGGGGCAACATGAAAAACTGTTTTTT. Its protein is CSVADRGQHEKLFF.

This clone was picked up a small number of times. V gene TRBV7-2 combines with J gene TRBJ2-5; D is perhaps TRBD1 or TRBD2 (6 bases each). The V and J ends lost 6 bases and 2 bases respectively, with 10 bases between them. The CDR3 covers 13 residues. CDR1 is SGHTA, CDR2 FQGNSA, per germline. CDR3 nucleotides: TGTGCCAGCAGGCGGGGACAACAAGAGACCCAGTACTTC. It translates to CASRRGQQETQYF.

The genes are TRBV28 and TRBJ1-1; the D is unclear. The CDR3 runs 12 residues. The germline gives CDR1 MDHEN, CDR2 SYDVKM. Trimming took off 7 bases at V and 1 base at J, with 7 bases between the two ends. This chain's CDR3 is CASTTENTEAFF. In DNA, the CDR3 is TGTGCCAGCACCACAGAGAACACTGAAGCTTTCTTT.

This chain links TRBV7-9 with TRBJ2-4; TRBD1 or TRBD2 may be the D gene (5 bases each). The CDR3 loop spans 14 amino acids. Germline assignment: CDR1 SEHNR and CDR2 FQNEAQ (reference sequence). V lost 5 bases and J lost 12, with 20 bases in between. In DNA, the CDR3 is TGTGCCAGCAGCACCCCGCGGGCAGGGTGGGCTCAGTACTTC. Its translation is CASSTPRAGWAQYF.

The chain links TRBV9 to TRBJ2-3; D assignment may be TRBD1 or TRBD2 (6 bases each). CDR1 and CDR2 from the germline V gene are SGDLS and YYNGEE. V lost 1 base to trimming and J lost 0 bases, with 9 bases between them. There are 15 residues in the CDR3. Written as DNA, the CDR3 is TGTGCCAGCAGCGTAAGGGGGAGGAGCACAGATACGCAGTATTTT. It encodes CASSVRGRSTDTQYF.

The chain couples TRBV7-9 to TRBJ2-7; D unresolved. The length of the CDR3 is 13 residues. Germline-derived CDR1 and CDR2 are SEHNR and FQNEAQ (reference sequence). The V end lost 0 bases, the J end lost 4 bases, and 7 bases lay between the germline ends. The CDR3 loop reads CASSLAVGYEQYF. CDR3 coding DNA: TGTGCCAGCAGCTTAGCGGTCGGGTACGAGCAGTACTTC.

V gene TRBV28 combines with J gene TRBJ2-1, with 12 bases that match TRBD2. Germline V gene sequence: CDR1 MDHEN, CDR2 SYDVKM. This CDR3 has 15 amino acids. V lost 6 bases to trimming and J lost 5 bases; unmatched junction nucleotides: 5. Here the CDR3 DNA reads TGTGCCAGCAGCCAGCTAGCGGGAGGGAACAATGAGCAGTTCTTC. As protein: CASSQLAGGNNEQFF.

This clone was seen a handful of times. The J gene is TRBJ2-1, the V gene TRBV5-1; the D gene is possibly TRBD1 (6 bases). This CDR3 region has 15 residues. V shed 2 bases and J shed 7 bases, with 16 bases lying between them. The germline CDR1 and CDR2 sequences are SGHRS and YFSETQ. The CDR3 spells CASSFRDPRGNEQFF. The CDR3 nucleotides read TGCGCCAGCAGCTTCCGGGACCCGAGGGGGAATGAGCAGTTCTTC.

This clone was seen a handful of times. The J gene is TRBJ2-1, the V gene TRBV28; D is undetermined. V gave up 6 bases and J gave up 0 bases, with 9 bases separating them. The CDR3 contains 14 residues. Germline V lookup: CDR1 MDHEN, CDR2 SYDVKM. For the CDR3, the DNA is TGTGCCAGCAGGTACTCGAGCTCCTACAATGAGCAGTTCTTC. Its protein is CASRYSSSYNEQFF.

This clone was picked up one time. The chain uses TRBV23-1 and TRBJ2-1, with TRBD2 matching 11 bases. TRBV23-1 is an open reading frame whose function is uncertain. The CDR3 has 18 residues. The V segment lost 4 bases and the J segment 2 bases; nucleotides outside the gene matches: 10. The CDR3 here is CASSPGGTSGRAYNEQFF. The CDR3 region has the DNA TGCGCCAGCAGTCCTGGGGGGACTAGCGGACGGGCCTACAATGAGCAGTTCTTC.